Sequencing of this T cell receptor beta chain was carried out in a study of blood T cells in healthy people across ages. Findings of the study overall: More naive CD4+ cells and higher diversity were found in long-lived than in aged donors. The study regarded diversity estimates from one million T cells as underestimates.

The CDR3 is made up of 14 amino acids. Germline assignment: CDR1 KGHSH and CDR2 LQKENI. Sample-barcoded 5' priming and a J-beta primer mix drove a second PCR of roughly 6 to 12 cycles. TCRdb reanalysed the 5' RACE reads using MiXCR and keeps one entry per CDR3 protein. Of approximately 1,700,000 distinct CDR3 sequences listed, about two fifths are singletons. With respect to this clonotype: What it binds is unknown.

The chain recombines TRBV18 with TRBJ2-5, with 8 bases fitting TRBD1. The assigned J gene may be wrong: the sequence end matches TRBJ2-7 better. This TCR was sampled from a human donor in good health. Sequenced: blood. Here the CDR3 reads CASSTTDRVDEQYF. CDR3 DNA sequence: TGTGCCAGCTCGACAACGGACAGGGTGGACGAGCAGTACTTC.